Listed below are T cell receptor beta chains from one sample, sequenced in a study of T cells after yellow fever vaccination. Via MiXCR, TCRdb re-called the 5' RACE reads, giving one row per CDR3 protein. The sample lists approximately 150,000 distinct CDR3 sequences; roughly a tenth were seen once. Sequencing was performed on CD8+ T cells sorted from PBMCs, taken 45 days after the yellow fever booster vaccination. Source of these receptors: a man between 18 and 35 years old who received the YFV17D yellow fever vaccine. Each CDR3 is given with its conserved first and last residue. The D gene is left open where the match is weak. Expanded clones get a size class; other rows say once, few or many, or leave the size out.

D,J,V,size,CDR3,DNA
TRBD2,TRBJ2-3,TRBV11-2,few,CASSFGTSGVSDTQYF,TGTGCCAGCAGCTTTGGGACTAGCGGGGTTTCAGATACGCAGTATTTT
TRBD1,TRBJ2-5,TRBV6-1,few,CASSERDRGTQTQYF,TGTGCCAGCAGTGAAAGGGACAGGGGTACGCAGACCCAGTACTTC
TRBD2,TRBJ2-3,TRBV14,many,CASSQSTGTSGTDTQYF,TGTGCCAGCAGCCAATCCACCGGGACTAGCGGCACAGATACGCAGTATTTT
-,TRBJ2-1,TRBV7-6,-,CASSLRSYEQFF,TGTGCCAGCAGCTTGAGAAGCTATGAGCAGTTCTTC
-,TRBJ1-1,TRBV25-1,-,CATRAGMNTEAFF,TGTGCCACTCGGGCAGGCATGAACACTGAAGCTTTCTTT
TRBD2,TRBJ2-5,TRBV5-6,-,CASSPPGGGGETQYF,TGTGCCAGCAGCCCCCCGGGGGGGGGCGGGGAGACCCAGTACTTC
-,TRBJ2-1,TRBV4-1,-,CASSQRGPYNEQFF,TGCGCCAGCAGCCAGCGGGGGCCCTACAATGAGCAGTTCTTC
-,TRBJ2-1,TRBV5-1,few,CASSLGGGSADEQFF,TGCGCCAGCAGCTTGGGTGGTGGTAGCGCCGATGAGCAGTTCTTC
-,TRBJ1-2,TRBV7-2,-,CASSLGGEWMNYGYTF,TGTGCCAGCAGCTTAGGCGGAGAGTGGATGAACTATGGCTACACCTTC
TRBD2,TRBJ2-1,TRBV9,few,CASSGGLVHEQFF,TGTGCCAGCAGCGGGGGACTAGTACATGAGCAGTTCTTC
TRBD2,TRBJ2-7,TRBV4-3,-,CASSQDRRGGYEQYF,TGCGCCAGCAGCCAAGATCGGAGGGGAGGGTACGAGCAGTACTTC
-,TRBJ1-5,TRBV4-1,few,CASSQEPGIQPQHF,TGCGCCAGCAGCCAAGAGCCGGGTATCCAGCCCCAGCATTTT
-,TRBJ2-5,TRBV7-9,-,CASSRQAVHQETQYF,TGTGCCAGCAGCAGGCAGGCAGTCCATCAAGAGACCCAGTACTTC
-,TRBJ1-1,TRBV5-1,few,CASSLDDGGAFF,TGCGCCAGCAGCTTGGATGACGGAGGAGCTTTCTTT
-,TRBJ2-3,TRBV15,many,CATSSSGGQLTDTQYF,TGTGCCACCAGCAGCTCTGGAGGGCAGCTCACAGATACGCAGTATTTT
-,TRBJ1-1,TRBV7-6,-,CASSDVFGQNEAFF,TGTGCCAGCAGCGACGTTTTTGGACAGAATGAAGCTTTCTTT
TRBD1,TRBJ2-7,TRBV4-3,-,CAGSQDGQGRGIREQYF,TGCGCCGGCAGCCAAGACGGACAGGGGCGAGGAATTCGGGAGCAGTACTTC
-,TRBJ2-3,TRBV6-5,-,CASSYSIRDTQYF,TGTGCCAGCAGTTACTCGATCCGGGATACGCAGTATTTT
-,TRBJ2-5,TRBV7-9,-,CASSGISLPHRGETQYF,TGTGCCAGCAGCGGAATCAGTTTGCCTCATAGGGGGGAGACCCAGTACTTC
-,TRBJ2-2,TRBV19,few,CASSQVGGELFF,TGTGCCAGTAGTCAGGTCGGCGGGGAGCTGTTTTTT
TRBD1,TRBJ2-1,TRBV11-2,few,CASSRFPGQGNDEQFF,TGTGCCAGCAGCCGCTTCCCGGGACAGGGCAACGATGAGCAGTTCTTC
-,TRBJ2-6,TRBV5-1,-,CASSLQSGANVLTF,TGCGCCAGCAGCTTGCAATCTGGGGCCAACGTCCTGACTTTC
-,TRBJ2-2,TRBV19,-,CASSGSVGYTGELFF,TGTGCCAGTAGTGGGTCCGTGGGTTACACCGGGGAGCTGTTTTTT
-,TRBJ2-4,TRBV6-2/TRBV6-3,few,CASRRGMEGLAKNIQYF,TGTGCCAGCAGAAGAGGAATGGAGGGGCTAGCCAAAAACATTCAGTACTTC
-,TRBJ2-3,TRBV6-5,few,CASSYDDGTDTQYF,TGTGCCAGCAGTTACGACGACGGCACAGATACGCAGTATTTT
TRBD1,TRBJ2-5,TRBV27,few,CASSPLGQGQETQYF,TGTGCCAGCAGTCCACTTGGACAGGGGCAAGAGACCCAGTACTTC
TRBD1,TRBJ1-6,TRBV7-2,few,CASSLGRQGASNSPLHF,TGTGCCAGCAGCTTAGGGAGACAGGGGGCTTCAAATTCACCCCTCCACTTT
TRBD1,TRBJ2-7,TRBV5-1,few,CASSVNRGSVSYEQYF,TGCGCCAGCAGCGTAAACAGGGGGTCCGTCTCCTACGAGCAGTACTTC
-,TRBJ2-3,TRBV7-2,-,CASSLLVRGRTDTQYF,TGTGCCAGCAGCTTATTAGTGCGGGGGCGCACAGATACGCAGTATTTT
-,TRBJ2-7,TRBV9,-,CASSVSSLAYEQYF,TGTGCCAGCAGCGTATCTTCCCTAGCCTACGAGCAGTACTTC
-,TRBJ2-4,TRBV2,many,CASSYTILAKNIQYF,TGTGCCAGCAGTTATACAATTCTAGCCAAAAACATTCAGTACTTC
TRBD1,TRBJ2-2,TRBV6-5,few,CASSYGEDRALTGELFF,TGTGCAAGCAGTTACGGGGAGGACAGGGCCCTCACCGGGGAGCTGTTTTTT
TRBD1,TRBJ2-3,TRBV11-2,many,CASSFSGQVTDTQYF,TGTGCCAGCAGCTTTTCCGGACAGGTCACAGATACGCAGTATTTT
TRBD1,TRBJ2-3,TRBV7-9,-,CASSFSTGGSWYTQYF,TGTGCCAGCAGCTTTTCCACAGGGGGATCATGGTATACGCAGTATTTT
-,TRBJ1-4,TRBV7-9,few,CASSGPEKLFF,TGTGCCAGCAGCGGCCCCGAAAAACTGTTTTTT
-,TRBJ2-5,TRBV12-3/TRBV12-4,few,CASSPLRSRETQYF,TGTGCCAGCAGCCCCCTCAGGAGTCGGGAGACCCAGTACTTC
TRBD2,TRBJ2-1,TRBV4-1,many,CASRVAGGVYNEQFF,TGCGCCAGCAGGGTAGCGGGGGGAGTGTACAATGAGCAGTTCTTC
TRBD1,TRBJ1-2,TRBV11-2,many,CASSAGDRVYGYTF,TGTGCCAGCAGCGCTGGGGACAGGGTATATGGCTACACCTTC
-,TRBJ2-5,TRBV6-2/TRBV6-3,-,CASSLIQETQYF,TGTGCCAGCAGTTTAATTCAAGAGACCCAGTACTTC
-,TRBJ2-7,TRBV29-1,few,CSVSDRYEQYF,TGCAGCGTGTCGGACCGCTACGAGCAGTACTTC
-,TRBJ2-2,TRBV5-4,-,CASSPQDSYANTGELFF,TGTGCCAGCAGCCCCCAAGACAGTTACGCGAACACCGGGGAGCTGTTTTTT
-,TRBJ2-1,TRBV29-1,many,CSVEENSHNEQFF,TGCAGCGTTGAAGAGAATAGCCACAATGAGCAGTTCTTC
TRBD2,TRBJ2-5,TRBV6-2/TRBV6-3,few,CASQTQAGVETQYF,TGTGCCAGCCAGACCCAAGCGGGGGTGGAGACCCAGTACTTC
TRBD2,TRBJ2-3,TRBV7-6,few,CASSLTSGGNTDTQYF,TGTGCCAGCAGCTTAACTAGCGGGGGGAACACAGATACGCAGTATTTT
-,TRBJ1-6,TRBV4-1,few,CASSPELNSPLHF,TGCGCCAGCAGCCCAGAACTGAATTCACCCCTCCACTTT
-,TRBJ1-2,TRBV10-3,-,CAAPLGGGYTF,TGTGCCGCACCTTTGGGTGGTGGCTACACCTTC
-,TRBJ1-2,TRBV20-1,few,CSAPGSYGYTF,TGCAGTGCTCCGGGATCCTATGGCTACACCTTC
-,TRBJ1-2,TRBV19,few,CASSIVGRDLYGYTF,TGTGCCAGTAGTATAGTGGGCCGAGACCTCTATGGCTACACCTTC
-,TRBJ2-7,TRBV9,-,CASSPDRDSYEQYF,TGTGCCAGCAGTCCCGACCGGGACTCCTACGAGCAGTACTTC
TRBD1,TRBJ1-6,TRBV7-9,few,CASSRTGEPLHF,TGTGCCAGCAGCCGGACAGGTGAACCCCTCCACTTT
-,TRBJ2-2,TRBV4-3,few,CASSAGHPNTGELFF,TGCGCCAGCAGCGCGGGACATCCGAACACCGGGGAGCTGTTTTTT
-,TRBJ2-7,TRBV27,-,CASSFGQVGPSYEQYF,TGTGCCAGCAGTTTTGGCCAGGTCGGCCCTTCTTACGAGCAGTACTTC
-,TRBJ1-1,TRBV5-6,few,CASSLDRLKAFF,TGTGCCAGCAGCCTCGACAGGCTCAAAGCTTTCTTT
-,TRBJ1-5,TRBV16,many,CASSQSGPRAQHF,TGTGCCAGCAGCCAATCGGGGCCCCGAGCCCAGCATTTT
TRBD1,TRBJ1-1,TRBV6-5,few,CASSPKTGGTEAFF,TGTGCCAGCAGCCCAAAGACAGGGGGGACTGAAGCTTTCTTT
-,TRBJ2-1,TRBV11-2,few,CASSRGKNEQFF,TGTGCCAGCAGCCGGGGGAAGAATGAGCAGTTCTTC
TRBD1,TRBJ1-3,TRBV7-2,few,CASSLPGQGARNTIYF,TGTGCCAGCAGCTTGCCTGGGCAGGGGGCTAGAAACACCATATATTTT
TRBD2,TRBJ2-7,TRBV12-3/TRBV12-4,many,CASSSGTSAYYEQYF,TGTGCCAGCAGTTCCGGGACTAGCGCATACTACGAGCAGTACTTC
TRBD1,TRBJ1-5,TRBV6-2/TRBV6-3,-,CASSYGTAPEPQHF,TGTGCCAGCAGTTACGGGACAGCCCCGGAACCCCAGCATTTT